The 12 T cell receptor beta chains below all came from one sample that was sequenced in a study of beta chain features in type 1 diabetes. What was sequenced were expressed TCRB transcripts, since all of the isolated RNA had been reverse transcribed. Using immunoSEQ multiplex PCR, the repertoire was profiled, and TCRdb retains in-frame clones only, with some absent. There are 300,000 to 350,000 clones in the sample; around 9% occur only once, and 0.9% to 1.1% lies in the top ten. These receptors have no identified antigens. Study results and limitations: Patients with Type 1 diabetes showed moderately but significantly shorter TCRB CDR3s in all four CD4+ subsets.

The sequencing sample was made of central memory CD4+ T cells from blood. The receptors here all came from a man under 40 with type 1 diabetes.

The chain joins TRBV9 to TRBJ2-3; the D gene is possibly TRBD2 (7 bases). The ends were cut back, 2 bases at V and 0 bases at J, with 10 bases in the middle. This CDR3 is 15 amino acids long. Germline loops: CDR1 SGDLS, CDR2 YYNGEE. The CDR3 nucleotides are TGTGCCAGCAGCGTCGGGGGGCCTAGCACAGATACGCAGTATTTT. It is translated as CASSVGGPSTDTQYF. The full variable domain, with the rest looked up from reference TRBV9 and TRBJ2-3, is DSGVTQTPKHLITATGQRVTLRCSPRSGDLSVYWYQQSLDQGLQFLIQYYNGEERAKGNILERFSAQQFPDLHSELNLSSLELGDSALYFCASSVGGPSTDTQYFGPGTRLTVL.

The table lists this clone with a few counts. The chain combines TRBV5-4 with TRBJ2-5, with D maybe TRBD2 (6 bases). This CDR3 comprises 13 residues. Germline V gene data show CDR1 as SGHNT and CDR2 as YYREEE (reference sequence). V dropped 5 bases and J dropped 3 bases, with 11 bases sitting between them. The CDR3 spells CASSIQREETQYF. In nucleotides, the CDR3 is TGTGCCAGCAGTATACAGCGGGAAGAGACCCAGTACTTC.

The table lists this clone with a few counts. CDR3 sequence: CASSTGLSGGEQYF. The CDR3 nucleotides read TGTGCCAGCAGTACAGGGTTGTCTGGAGGAGAGCAGTACTTC. The rearrangement uses TRBV2 and TRBJ2-7; maybe TRBD1 (6 bases). The CDR3 loop spans 14 amino acids. The V gene's germline CDR1 is SNHLY and CDR2 FYNNEI. Trimming removed 5 bases from V and 7 bases from J, with 18 bases in between.

This clone came up a few times. The chain recombines TRBV25-1 with TRBJ2-1; 9 positions agree with TRBD2. Germline V CDR1 and CDR2: MGHDK, SYGVNS. The length of the CDR3 is 13 residues. Trimming at V came to 6 bases and at J to 7 bases, leaving 4 bases not matched to a gene. The CDR3 nucleotides read TGTGCCAGCAGCGTAGCGGGGGAGAATGAGCAGTTCTTC. It is translated as CASSVAGENEQFF.

This clone has more than one count but fewer than ten. This chain links TRBV6-5 with TRBJ2-2; D not certain. This CDR3 is 15 amino acids long. Germline loops: CDR1 MNHEY, CDR2 SVGAGI. Trimming took off 2 bases at V and 0 bases at J, with 7 bases between the two ends. The CDR3, as DNA: TGTGCCAGCAGTTACGGCCTTTCGAACACCGGGGAGCTGTTTTTT. Translating it yields CASSYGLSNTGELFF.

Only a few counts were recorded for this clone. This sequence joins TRBV14 and TRBJ2-7; a possible D gene is TRBD2 (5 bases). Germline V lookup: CDR1 SGHDN, CDR2 FVKESK. The CDR3 covers 13 residues. V dropped 1 base and J dropped 11 bases, with 15 bases sitting between them. As DNA, the CDR3 is TGTGCCAGCAGCCAAGGCCTAGTGCCGGGGAAGTACTTC. This sequence encodes CASSQGLVPGKYF.

This clone was detected only a few times. This sequence joins TRBV28 and TRBJ2-2; 9 nucleotides line up with TRBD1. Unmatched junction bases numbered 4, after V lost 3 bases and J lost 5 bases. CDR1 is MDHEN and CDR2 is SYDVKM in the germline V gene. The CDR3 is 15 amino acids. This chain's CDR3 is CASSLATGGTGELFF. For the CDR3, the DNA is TGTGCCAGCAGTTTGGCGACAGGGGGTACCGGGGAGCTGTTTTTT.

V is TRBV6-6 and J is TRBJ1-1, with D unclear. Germline V gene data show CDR1 as MNHNY and CDR2 as SVGAGI (reference sequence). CDR3 length equals 15 residues. The V end was cut by 2 bases, the J end by 0 bases, with 10 bases between. CDR3 sequence reads: CASSYRSGLNTEAFF. For the CDR3, the DNA is TGTGCCAGCAGTTACCGAAGCGGACTGAACACTGAAGCTTTCTTT.

This chain joins TRBV27 and TRBJ2-3; TRBD2 is a possible D gene (6 bases). Trimming pared 4 bases from V and 2 bases from J, leaving 10 bases between. CDR3 size: 14 residues. Germline CDR1 is MNHEY and CDR2 is SMNVEV (reference sequence). CDR3 nucleotide sequence: TGTGCCAGCAGTTACGCGGGGCCCACAGATACGCAGTATTTT. Translation: CASSYAGPTDTQYF.

This clone has a handful of counts. The CDR3 is CASSTQGGGMNTEAFF. As DNA, the CDR3 is TGTGCCAGCAGCACACAGGGTGGGGGTATGAACACTGAAGCTTTCTTT. The genes are TRBV5-4 and TRBJ1-1, with D maybe TRBD1 (6 bases). The CDR3 totals 16 residues. Germline V gene sequence: CDR1 SGHNT, CDR2 YYREEE (reference sequence). V was shortened by 4 bases and J by 0 bases, with 16 bases between the two germline ends.

The J gene is TRBJ1-1, the V gene TRBV2; 7 bases are shared with TRBD1. Germline V gene data show CDR1 as SNHLY and CDR2 as FYNNEI. V dropped 5 bases and J dropped 2; count of bases not matched to a gene: 8. CDR3 length: 15 residues. CDR3 coding DNA: TGTGCCAGCAGTAGTCACAGGGGCCCAAACACTGAAGCTTTCTTT. Translated: CASSSHRGPNTEAFF.

This clone has a handful of counts. The chain employs TRBV7-9 and TRBJ2-3; 9 nucleotides agree with TRBD1. Trimming removed 6 bases from V and 6 bases from J; junction bases left unmatched: 10. The CDR3 is made up of 15 amino acids. Germline CDR1 SEHNR, CDR2 FQNEAQ (reference sequence). Written as DNA, the CDR3 is TGTGCCAGCAGTATAGTGGACAGGGGTACCGATACGCAGTATTTT. Translation: CASSIVDRGTDTQYF.